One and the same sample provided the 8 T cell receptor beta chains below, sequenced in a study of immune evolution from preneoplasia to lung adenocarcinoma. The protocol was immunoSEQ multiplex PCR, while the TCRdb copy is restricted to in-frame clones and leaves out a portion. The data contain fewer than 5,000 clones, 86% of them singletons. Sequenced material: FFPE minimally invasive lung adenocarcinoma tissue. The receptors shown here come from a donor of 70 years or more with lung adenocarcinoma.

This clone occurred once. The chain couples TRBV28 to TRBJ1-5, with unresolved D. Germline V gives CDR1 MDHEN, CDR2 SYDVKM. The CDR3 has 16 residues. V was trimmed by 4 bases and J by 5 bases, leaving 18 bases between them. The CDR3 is CASSSRRGNVDQPQHF. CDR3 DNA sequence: TGTGCCAGCAGTTCTCGGCGGGGAAATGTAGATCAGCCCCAGCATTTT.

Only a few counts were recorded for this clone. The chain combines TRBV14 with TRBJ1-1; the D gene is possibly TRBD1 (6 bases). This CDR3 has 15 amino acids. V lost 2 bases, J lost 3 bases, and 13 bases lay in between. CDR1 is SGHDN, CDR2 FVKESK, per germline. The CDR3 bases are TGTGCCAGCAGCCAAATACAGGGCGGAGACACTGAAGCTTTCTTT. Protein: CASSQIQGGDTEAFF. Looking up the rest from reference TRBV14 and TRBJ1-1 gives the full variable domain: EAGVTQFPSHSVIEKGQTVTLRCDPISGHDNLYWYRRVMGKEIKFLLHFVKESKQDESGMPNNRFLAERTGGTYSTLKVQPAELEDSGVYFCASSQIQGGDTEAFFGQGTRLTVV.

The DNA of the CDR3 is TGTGCCATCCGGGACGTGAACACTGAAGCTTTCTTT. This translates into CAIRDVNTEAFF. The chain joins TRBV10-3 to TRBJ1-1, with a possible D match to TRBD1 (5 bases). V was shortened by 8 bases and J by 0 bases, with 7 bases between the two germline ends. Germline CDR1 and CDR2: ENHRY and SYGVKD. The CDR3 has 12 residues.

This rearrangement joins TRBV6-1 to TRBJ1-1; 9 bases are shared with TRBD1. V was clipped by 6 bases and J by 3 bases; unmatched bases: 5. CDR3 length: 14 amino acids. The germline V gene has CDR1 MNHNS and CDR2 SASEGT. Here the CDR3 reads CASSPGQGYTEAFF. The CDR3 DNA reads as TGTGCCAGCAGCCCGGGACAGGGCTACACTGAAGCTTTCTTT.

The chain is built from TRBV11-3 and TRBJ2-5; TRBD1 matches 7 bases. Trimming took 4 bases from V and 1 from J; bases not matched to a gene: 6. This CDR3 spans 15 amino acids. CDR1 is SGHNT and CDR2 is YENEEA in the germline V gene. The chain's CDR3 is CASSWTTGSQETQYF. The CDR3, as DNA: TGTGCCAGCAGCTGGACGACAGGGAGCCAAGAGACCCAGTACTTC.

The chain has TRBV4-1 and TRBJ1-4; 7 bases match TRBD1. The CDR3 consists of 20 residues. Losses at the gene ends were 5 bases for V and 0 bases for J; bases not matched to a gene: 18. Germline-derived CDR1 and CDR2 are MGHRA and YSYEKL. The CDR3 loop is CASSKVSSRTGVATNEKLFF. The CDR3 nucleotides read TGCGCCAGCAGCAAAGTCAGTAGTAGGACAGGAGTTGCAACTAATGAAAAACTGTTTTTT.

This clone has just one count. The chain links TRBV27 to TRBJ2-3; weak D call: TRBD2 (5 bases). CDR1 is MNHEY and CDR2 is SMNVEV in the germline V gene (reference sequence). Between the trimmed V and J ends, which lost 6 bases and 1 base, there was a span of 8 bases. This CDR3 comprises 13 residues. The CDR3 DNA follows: TGTGCCAGCAGGGTACTAGGCACAGATACGCAGTATTTT. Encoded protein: CASRVLGTDTQYF.

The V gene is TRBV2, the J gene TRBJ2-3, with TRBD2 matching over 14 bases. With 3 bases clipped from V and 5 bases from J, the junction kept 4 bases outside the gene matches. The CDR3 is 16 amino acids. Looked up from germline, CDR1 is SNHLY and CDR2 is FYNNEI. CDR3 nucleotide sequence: TGTGCCAGCAGTGAGGGGACTAGCGGGAGCTTAGATACGCAGTATTTT. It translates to CASSEGTSGSLDTQYF.